The present entry profiles one T cell receptor beta chain with its context. Its antigen is as yet unknown. Sequencing was preceded by expansion of antigen-specific CD4+ T cells with viral peptide pools in the ViraFEST assay. It was after roughly ten days of culture that CD4+ T cells were isolated. Subjects were given two BNT162b2 or mRNA-1273 vaccine doses. The data belong to a study of vaccination effects on CD4 cells after COVID-19. The CDR3 extends over 14 amino acids. Germline lookup yields CDR1 SEHNR and CDR2 FQNEAQ (reference sequence). V gave up 2 bases and J gave up 7 bases, with 14 bases separating them. Data came from immunoSEQ multiplex PCR; TCRdb stores just in-frame clones and leaves some out. The data contain roughly 25,000 clones, about 73% of them singletons.

This sample comprised CD4+ T cells from PBMCs cultured with SARS-CoV-2 spike peptides, obtained after COVID-19 vaccination. The origin of this receptor is a human donor who received a COVID-19 vaccine. V gene TRBV7-9 combines with J gene TRBJ1-2; the D is unclear. CDR3 residues: CASSLTTPYGGYTF. In DNA form, the CDR3 reads TGTGCCAGCAGCTTAACTACACCCTACGGTGGCTACACCTTC.